Included here is one T cell receptor (beta chain) sequence, with context. These data come from a study of control samples from healthy donors and cancer patients. Measured with immunoSEQ multiplex PCR; TCRdb has only the in-frame clones, and not every one. The sample shows about 120,000 clones, 70% to 90% of them seen only once. V was pared by 0 bases and J by 0 bases, with 15 bases of the junction left unmatched. Germline V gives CDR1 LNHNV, CDR2 YYDKDF (reference sequence). The CDR3 runs to 21 residues. Material for sequencing was blood. This sequence originates from a man aged 35-49 years in good health. The genes are TRBV15 and TRBJ1-3; 9 bases line up with TRBD1. The CDR3 region has the DNA TGTGCCACCAGCAGAGATCCGACCCTACAGGGGGCACCGCTCTCTGGAAACACCATATATTTT. Residues: CATSRDPTLQGAPLSGNTIYF.